This entry describes one T cell receptor beta chain. Antigen: not known. Data came from immunoSEQ multiplex PCR; TCRdb stores just in-frame clones and leaves some out. The sample has around 350,000 clones, roughly 81% seen once. This specimen belongs to a study of Ad26.COV2.S vaccination and SARS-CoV-2 variants. Study-level background: The trial was COV1001 and the donor's arm was Ad26.COV2.S. The authors gave Ad26.COV2.S intramuscularly, either once or twice 56 days apart. Whole-study results and caveats: Compared with placebo recipients, vaccine recipients had higher spike-specific TCR breadth.

Regarding treatment: roughly 19 received Ad26.COV2.S at low or high dose, single or two shots; about five received placebo; per-sample allocation not given. Specimens were obtained on day 63 following the first vaccine or placebo injection. Donor was an adult aged 18-55 years in Boston. The ends lost 4 bases at V and 3 bases at J; junction bases unmatched: 3. From germline, CDR1 is SGHRS and CDR2 YFSETQ. The CDR3 totals 13 residues. The clonotype comes from a person between 18 and 65 years old who received the Ad26.COV2.S COVID-19 vaccine or a placebo. Sample: peripheral blood, taken in a trial of Ad26.COV2.S vaccine versus placebo. The chain combines TRBV5-1 with TRBJ2-7, with TRBD1 matching over 8 bases. CDR3 in amino acids: CASSPGQDYEQYF. CDR3 coding DNA: TGCGCCAGCAGCCCGGGACAGGACTACGAGCAGTACTTC.